This T cell receptor (beta chain) comes out of a study of control samples from healthy donors and cancer patients. The V and J ends lost 5 bases and 7 bases, in that order; junction bases with no gene match: 11. This CDR3 comprises 16 residues. The germline V gene has CDR1 MNHEY and CDR2 SMNVEV (reference sequence). The assay was immunoSEQ multiplex PCR, and TCRdb's table has in-frame clones only and misses some. The sample contains 55,000 to 70,000 clones, nearly 90% of which appear only once. The chain employs TRBV27 and TRBJ2-3, with 11 positions matching TRBD2. The receptor was derived from a man aged 55 to 69 with colorectal cancer. Specimen: PBMCs. Here the CDR3 reads CASSPGTSGVLYTQYF. DNA for the CDR3: TGTGCCAGCAGTCCCGGGACTAGCGGTGTTCTATATACGCAGTATTTT.